This T cell receptor beta chain was identified in a study of blood T cell repertoires in COVID-19. Original analysis: Amplification of reference gene primers provided the estimated nucleated cell counts. Method: immunoSEQ multiplex PCR; TCRdb's copy keeps in-frame clones and lacks some. V, J and clone size were drawn from that table, and D and trimming were deduced from the DNA. In the table there are about 160,000 clones, 70% to 85% of which are singletons. This clone was seen just once. The CDR3 loop spans 14 amino acids. The germline V gene has CDR1 SGHRS and CDR2 YFSETQ. Between the trimmed V and J ends, which lost 0 bases and 1 base, there was a span of 7 bases.

The sequencing input was peripheral blood. The sequence derives from a woman aged 80 or over with acute or convalescent COVID-19. V gene TRBV5-1 combines with J gene TRBJ1-1; D gene unclear. CDR3 sequence: CASSLELQNTEAFF. Here the CDR3 DNA reads TGCGCCAGCAGCTTGGAACTCCAGAACACTGAAGCTTTCTTT.